The rows below give T cell receptor beta chains drawn from one sample of a study of shared T cell receptors in the human thymus. Generated by immunoSEQ multiplex PCR, the TCRdb table keeps only in-frame clones and is missing some. Of under 450,000 clones listed, around 95% are singletons. The specimen was thymocytes. The receptors were gathered from a human donor. Each CDR3 is given with its conserved first and last residue. D genes are given only for firm matches. The listing skips clone size in some rows; elsewhere it reads once, few, many or a size class.

V gene	D gene	J gene	clone size	CDR3 DNA	CDR3 protein
TRBV27	NA	TRBJ2-2	NA	TGTGCCAGCAGTCTACGTGGGGGCACCGGGGAGCTGTTTTTT	CASSLRGGTGELFF
TRBV13	TRBD2	TRBJ2-1	NA	TGTGCCAGCAGCCCACGAAGGTGGCGGGAGCCTGATGGTGAGCAGTTCTTC	CASSPRRWREPDGEQFF
TRBV4-3	NA	TRBJ2-7	NA	TGCGCCAGCAGCCAAGATTCCCCATACGAGCAGTACTTC	CASSQDSPYEQYF
TRBV27	NA	TRBJ2-7	NA	TGTGCCAGCAGTTTAAACGAGAAGGGCTCCTACGAGCAGTACTTC	CASSLNEKGSYEQYF
TRBV15	TRBD2	TRBJ2-5	few	TGTGCCACCAGCAGAGGGGGTAGCGGGAGAGAGACCCAGTACTTC	CATSRGGSGRETQYF
TRBV10-3	NA	TRBJ1-1	NA	TGTGCCATCAGTGGGGGGGGACAGAACACTGAAGCTTTCTTT	CAISGGGQNTEAFF
TRBV6-1	NA	TRBJ2-2	NA	TGTGCCAGCAGTGAAGCGAAGAGGGGGGGGAGCGGGGTGGACACCGGGGAGCTGTTTTTT	CASSEAKRGGSGVDTGELFF
TRBV11-2	NA	TRBJ2-7	NA	TGTGCCAGCAGCTTGGGTGCGGGCACAGGGCTTTTCGAGCAGTACTTC	CASSLGAGTGLFEQYF
TRBV5-5	TRBD2	TRBJ2-3	NA	TGTGCCAGCAGCCTGGGAGGGCCCACAGATACGCAGTATTTT	CASSLGGPTDTQYF
TRBV28	NA	TRBJ2-7	NA	TGTGCCAGCAGTTTCGGAGGCGGGCAGTACTTC	CASSFGGGQYF
TRBV7-2	TRBD2	TRBJ2-1	NA	TGTGCCAGCAGCTTAAGTCTAGCGGGATTCGTTGGGGATGAGCAGTTCTTC	CASSLSLAGFVGDEQFF
TRBV15	NA	TRBJ2-1	NA	TGTGCCACCAGGGTAGGGTGGGCCTACAATGAGCAGTTCTTC	CATRVGWAYNEQFF
TRBV7-7	NA	TRBJ2-5	NA	TGTGCCAGCAGCCCCTTGCAGGAAGAGACCCAGTACTTC	CASSPLQEETQYF
TRBV21-1	NA	TRBJ2-6	NA	TGTGCCAGCAGCTGGGAGGACAGGTTAGACTCTGGGGCCAACGTCCTGACTTTC	CASSWEDRLDSGANVLTF
TRBV5-4	TRBD1	TRBJ2-1	NA	TGTGCCAGCAGCCTAACCGGGACAGGTAACAATGAGCAGTTCTTC	CASSLTGTGNNEQFF
TRBV28	TRBD2	TRBJ2-1	NA	TGTGCCAGCAGTTTATGTTTGGGGACTAGCGGGAGTTTTGAGCAGTTCTTC	CASSLCLGTSGSFEQFF
TRBV4-1	TRBD1	TRBJ1-2	NA	TGCGCCAGCAGCCAAGAGGGACAGGGCTTTTGGGATGGCTACACCTTC	CASSQEGQGFWDGYTF
TRBV5-4	TRBD2	TRBJ2-6	NA	TGTGCCAGCAGCTGGACTAGCGGGGGCTCTGGGGCCAACGTCCTGACTTTC	CASSWTSGGSGANVLTF
TRBV14	NA	TRBJ2-7	NA	TGTGCCAGCGCTCTCAGCTACGAGCAGTACTTC	CASALSYEQYF
TRBV5-5	NA	TRBJ2-1	NA	TGTGCCAGCAGCTTCCCGGTGGGGGATTCCTACAATGAGCAGTTCTTC	CASSFPVGDSYNEQFF
TRBV5-1	TRBD1	TRBJ2-3	NA	TGCGCCAGCAGCCCGGGACAGGGTACAGATACGCAGTATTTT	CASSPGQGTDTQYF
TRBV28	NA	TRBJ2-2	NA	TGTGCCAGCGGTCGGAACACCGGGGAGCTGTTTTTT	CASGRNTGELFF
TRBV5-5	TRBD1	TRBJ1-4	NA	TGTGCCAGCAGCTTGGGTCCCGCGAGGACAGGGGACGAAAAACTGTTTTTT	CASSLGPARTGDEKLFF
TRBV2	NA	TRBJ1-6	once	TGTGCCAGCAGTGAAGCGGGCCCAAGACCCTCACCCCTCCACTTT	CASSEAGPRPSPLHF
TRBV4-2	TRBD2	TRBJ2-7	NA	TGTGCCAGCAGCCATTGGAGCGGGAGTAGCTCCTACGAGCAGTACTTC	CASSHWSGSSSYEQYF
TRBV27	TRBD1	TRBJ2-3	NA	TGTGCCAGCAGGATTTACAGAGACGCAGGGGGTACGCAGTATTTT	CASRIYRDAGGTQYF
TRBV21-1	NA	TRBJ1-5	few	TGTGCCAGCAGCAAAGAGACGGGGGCACAGAGCAATCAGCCCCAGCATTTT	CASSKETGAQSNQPQHF
TRBV27	TRBD1	TRBJ2-1	NA	TGTGCCAGCAGCGTTGAACGGGACAGACGTGGCGTTGAGCAGTTCTTC	CASSVERDRRGVEQFF
TRBV15	NA	TRBJ2-1	NA	TGTGCCACCAGCAGACCCGAACGGGGGCCCGAACACAATGAGCAGTTCTTC	CATSRPERGPEHNEQFF
TRBV28	NA	TRBJ2-7	NA	TGTGCCAGCAGTCTATGGATGGGACGGCCGGGTATCCACGAGCAGTACTTC	CASSLWMGRPGIHEQYF
TRBV27	NA	TRBJ2-2	NA	TGTGCCACCGGGGTGCAGGCGAACACCGGGGAGCTGTTTTTT	CATGVQANTGELFF
TRBV7-8	NA	TRBJ2-5	NA	TGTGCCAGCAGCCAGACCTGGACAGCTCAAGAGACCCAGTACTTC	CASSQTWTAQETQYF
TRBV28	NA	TRBJ2-3	NA	TGTGCCAGCCTCAGACCTTGGGGGTCTGCTACGCAGTATTTT	CASLRPWGSATQYF
TRBV11-2	NA	TRBJ2-5	once	TGTGCCAGCAGCTTTCCCCTCGGGCAGACCCAGTACTTC	CASSFPLGQTQYF
TRBV28	TRBD1	TRBJ1-6	NA	TGTGCCAGCAGTTTTATCGGACAGGACAATTCACCCCTCCACTTT	CASSFIGQDNSPLHF
TRBV11-2	TRBD2	TRBJ2-3	NA	TGTGCCAGCAGCTTAGTAAGAAGCGGGAGGGGGAGTAATACGCAGTATTTT	CASSLVRSGRGSNTQYF
TRBV7-8	TRBD1	TRBJ2-5	NA	TGTGCCAGCAGCTTAGAGGGACAGGGGGCAGAGACCCAGTACTTC	CASSLEGQGAETQYF
TRBV28	NA	TRBJ2-3	NA	TGTGCCAGCAGTTTAGTAGATACGCAGTATTTT	CASSLVDTQYF
TRBV6-1	NA	TRBJ1-2	NA	TGTGCCAGCAGTGAGATGTCGGGGGGCCCTCCCTATGGCTACACCTTC	CASSEMSGGPPYGYTF
TRBV13	TRBD1	TRBJ2-7	NA	TGTGCCAGCAGCTCCCACGGGGACAGCTCCTACGAGCAGTACTTC	CASSSHGDSSYEQYF
TRBV6-5	NA	TRBJ2-1	NA	TGTGCCAGCACCCCGACTAGGAACAATGAGCAGTTCTTC	CASTPTRNNEQFF
TRBV18	NA	TRBJ2-3	once	TGTGCCAGCTCACCCCCCACAGATACGCAGTATTTT	CASSPPTDTQYF
TRBV28	TRBD1	TRBJ1-2	NA	TGTGCCAGCAGTTTAAATCTCCGAGGGCGCATCGGGACAGTGGGGGTAAACTATGGCTACACCTTC	CASSLNLRGRIGTVGVNYGYTF
TRBV25-1	TRBD2	TRBJ2-7	NA	TGTGCCAGCAGCGAGGGACGACTAGCGGGAGTCTCGGAAGAGCAGTACTTC	CASSEGRLAGVSEEQYF
TRBV6-4	NA	TRBJ2-5	NA	TGTGCCAGCCTCGACGGGGCGGGGTGGCGCGAAGAGACCCAGTACTTC	CASLDGAGWREETQYF
TRBV7-2	NA	TRBJ2-7	once	TGTGCCAGCAGCTCACAAACAAGGCCCCCCACCTACGAGCAGTACTTC	CASSSQTRPPTYEQYF
TRBV7-6	NA	TRBJ2-5	NA	TGTGCCAGCAGCTCTGGGATAGCGGAGATCCAAGAGACCCAGTACTTC	CASSSGIAEIQETQYF
TRBV13	NA	TRBJ1-1	NA	TGTGCAACAACGGGGACGAACACTGAAGCTTTCTTT	CATTGTNTEAFF
TRBV28	TRBD2	TRBJ2-7	NA	TGTGCCAGCAGTTTAGTACTAGCGGGAGGCCCCTCCTACGAGCAGTACTTC	CASSLVLAGGPSYEQYF
TRBV29-1	NA	TRBJ1-1	NA	TGCAGCGTTGAAGAAGGTTTGTTGCCTGAAGCTTTCTTT	CSVEEGLLPEAFF
TRBV19	TRBD2	TRBJ2-7	once	TGTGCCAGTAATTTTAAGCGGGAGCGTTACGAGCAGTACTTC	CASNFKRERYEQYF
TRBV28	NA	TRBJ2-7	NA	TGTGCCAGCAGTTTAACGCTTTCCTACGAGCAGTACTTC	CASSLTLSYEQYF
TRBV28	NA	TRBJ1-1	NA	TGTGCCAGCAGTTTTGTCCTCGTCTGGGACACTGAAGCTTTCTTT	CASSFVLVWDTEAFF
TRBV19	TRBD2	TRBJ2-1	NA	TGTGCCACGTTAGGAGCGGGAGGTAGCTCCTACAATGAGCAGTTCTTC	CATLGAGGSSYNEQFF
TRBV4-3	TRBD2	TRBJ2-4	NA	TGCGCCAGCAGCCCCCTCGGGGGGGTCCTAGCCAAAAACATTCAGTACTTC	CASSPLGGVLAKNIQYF
TRBV4-3	TRBD1	TRBJ2-5	NA	TGCGCCAGCAGCTACCGGGACAGGGGGCGAAATTGGGAGACCCAGTACTTC	CASSYRDRGRNWETQYF
TRBV27	TRBD2	TRBJ2-7	NA	TGTGCCAGCACCCCTTCTAGCGGGAGTCTCTCCTACGAGCAGTACTTC	CASTPSSGSLSYEQYF
TRBV4-3	NA	TRBJ2-2	NA	TGCGCCAGCAGCCAAGGTGGACGGGGGACCGGGGAGCTGTTTTTT	CASSQGGRGTGELFF
TRBV7-3	NA	TRBJ2-6	few	TGTGCCAGCAGCTTTGGTCGGCGGGCCAACGTCCTGACTTTC	CASSFGRRANVLTF